This T cell receptor (beta chain) was identified during a study of cytomegalovirus exposure and HLA in healthy donors. The study drew the donors from its 120-subject validation cohort, separate from the roughly 710-subject first cohort. This clone came up a few times. Its specificity is not known. Sequencing was performed with immunoSEQ multiplex PCR; in TCRdb, only in-frame clones are kept and a portion is missing. The sample contains 260,000 or so clones, around 87% of which appear only once. In germline, CDR1 is GTSNPN, CDR2 SVGIG (reference sequence). The CDR3 runs 12 residues. Trimming took off 2 bases at V and 1 base at J, with 5 bases between the two ends. Study conclusions and caveats: One later analysis, an examination of the 100 to 150 validation repertoires, found that first-cohort TCR clusters tended to co-occur in them. Confirmation was obtained in vitro that a few CMV-associated chains are specific for CMV antigens. The listing of fewer than 200 TCR beta chains classed them as cytomegalovirus-associated.

The sample taken for sequencing was PBMCs. This receptor was obtained from a woman younger than 30 in good health and CMV-seronegative. The chain recombines TRBV30 with TRBJ1-1; no clear D gene. CDR3 in DNA: TGTGCCTGGAGTCTTAAGAACACTGAAGCTTTCTTT. Amino acids: CAWSLKNTEAFF.